Listed below are T cell receptor beta chains from one sample, sequenced in a study of blood T cell repertoires in COVID-19. Here immunoSEQ multiplex PCR was the method, and the copy in TCRdb shows in-frame clones only, minus some. The table lists about 260,000 clones, approximately 89% of them singletons. Sequenced: peripheral blood. The source of these receptors is a man aged 40-50 years who had recovered from COVID-19. The conserved cysteine and the conserved F or W are not part of the CDR3 here. Each record gives: J gene, D gene, V gene, CDR3 protein. The D gene is left open where the match is weak.

j_gene: TRBJ2-7
d_gene: -
v_gene: TRBV5-4
CDR3aa: ASSSPQGPEQY

j_gene: TRBJ2-7
d_gene: -
v_gene: TRBV27
CDR3aa: ASSFGVSRYEQY

j_gene: TRBJ2-3
d_gene: -
v_gene: TRBV27
CDR3aa: ASSFSPSTDTQY

j_gene: TRBJ2-7
d_gene: TRBD1
v_gene: TRBV4-1
CDR3aa: ASSLTGQGPTYEQY

j_gene: TRBJ1-1
d_gene: -
v_gene: TRBV10-1
CDR3aa: ASSESGAGTEAF

j_gene: TRBJ2-2
d_gene: -
v_gene: TRBV12-5
CDR3aa: ASGLATNTGELF

j_gene: TRBJ2-2
d_gene: -
v_gene: TRBV4-2
CDR3aa: ASSQGRGTGELF

j_gene: TRBJ2-7
d_gene: TRBD2
v_gene: TRBV19
CDR3aa: ASSEGSGQSYEQY

j_gene: TRBJ2-5
d_gene: -
v_gene: TRBV5-1
CDR3aa: ASSTDLASQETQY

j_gene: TRBJ2-1
d_gene: TRBD1
v_gene: TRBV9
CDR3aa: ASSRGDRGLNEQF

j_gene: TRBJ1-2
d_gene: TRBD1
v_gene: TRBV19
CDR3aa: ASSADRGDYGYT

j_gene: TRBJ2-7
d_gene: -
v_gene: TRBV13
CDR3aa: ASSWASSYEQY

j_gene: TRBJ2-1
d_gene: TRBD2
v_gene: TRBV11-3
CDR3aa: ASSLGSGAGGPYNEQF

j_gene: TRBJ2-3
d_gene: TRBD2
v_gene: TRBV27
CDR3aa: ASSWEGGFYTQY

j_gene: TRBJ2-1
d_gene: TRBD2
v_gene: TRBV4-3
CDR3aa: ASSPSPGGPYEQF

j_gene: TRBJ2-7
d_gene: -
v_gene: TRBV10-3
CDR3aa: AISDGGTSSYEQY

j_gene: TRBJ2-7
d_gene: -
v_gene: TRBV11-1
CDR3aa: ASSSAGGEQY

j_gene: TRBJ1-2
d_gene: -
v_gene: TRBV5-4
CDR3aa: AGSWPHIYGYT

j_gene: TRBJ2-7
d_gene: TRBD1
v_gene: TRBV15
CDR3aa: ATSRVGTGAYEQY

j_gene: TRBJ2-1
d_gene: TRBD1
v_gene: TRBV4-1
CDR3aa: ASSQGPGGGYGDEQF

j_gene: TRBJ2-3
d_gene: -
v_gene: TRBV2
CDR3aa: AARGGVGTDTQY